The 27 T cell receptor beta chains below were found in one sample sequenced in a study of tumour-infiltrating T cells in Burkitt lymphoma. Measured with immunoSEQ multiplex PCR; TCRdb has only the in-frame clones, and not every one. The data show approximately 46,000 clones, with 31% seen just once and around 3% held by the top ten. Specimen: tumor tissue. The receptors shown here come from a human donor with Burkitt lymphoma.

The chain is built from TRBV7-9 and TRBJ1-6; the D gene is possibly TRBD1 (6 bases). Between the trimmed V and J ends, which lost 5 bases and 7 bases, there was a span of 12 bases. CDR1 SEHNR and CDR2 FQNEAQ come from the germline V gene (reference sequence). The CDR3 totals 14 residues. The CDR3 sequence is CASSPGQTNSPLHF. In DNA, the CDR3 is TGTGCCAGCAGCCCCGGACAGACGAATTCACCCCTCCACTTT.

The chain uses TRBV29-1 and TRBJ1-1; TRBD1 aligns across 7 bases. This CDR3 has 12 residues. Germline CDR1 is SQVTM and CDR2 is ANQGSEA. V lost 7 bases and J lost 10; bases outside the gene matches: 12. CDR3 in DNA: TGCAGCGCTGTGCGACAGGGAATTCTAGCTTTCTTT. Amino acid sequence: CSAVRQGILAFF.

V gene TRBV2 combines with J gene TRBJ2-5, with 8 bases aligning to TRBD2. V was clipped by 6 bases and J by 4 bases; unmatched bases: 4. This CDR3 contains 13 residues. Germline CDR1 and CDR2: SNHLY and FYNNEI. CDR3 amino acids: CASSLTSVETQYF. DNA of the CDR3: TGTGCCAGCAGCTTGACTAGCGTAGAGACCCAGTACTTC.

This clone was seen a handful of times. The V gene is TRBV30, the J gene TRBJ2-3, with TRBD2 matching 12 bases. The length of the CDR3 is 16 residues. The V segment lost 0 bases and the J segment 1 base; nucleotides outside the gene matches: 2. Germline loops: CDR1 GTSNPN, CDR2 SVGIG (reference sequence). The CDR3 protein is CAWSVRTSGGTDTQYF. As DNA, the CDR3 is TGTGCCTGGAGTGTTCGGACTAGCGGGGGCACAGATACGCAGTATTTT. The entire variable domain, with the rest obtained from reference TRBV30 and TRBJ2-3, is as follows: SQTIHQWPATLVQPVGSPLSLECTVEGTSNPNLYWYRQAAGRGLQLLFYSVGIGQISSEVPQNLSASRPQDRQFILSSKKLLLSDSGFYLCAWSVRTSGGTDTQYFGPGTRLTVL.

The chain has TRBV10-3 and TRBJ2-1; D call uncertain. The germline V gene has CDR1 ENHRY and CDR2 SYGVKD. Between the trimmed V and J ends, which lost 2 bases and 0 bases, there was a span of 14 bases. The CDR3 covers 17 residues. In nucleotides, the CDR3 is TGTGCCATCAGTGAGCCCCCTGGTATAAGCTCCTACAATGAGCAGTTCTTC. Amino acid sequence: CAISEPPGISSYNEQFF.

This clone has only a few counts. This chain links TRBV6-5 with TRBJ1-2; the match to TRBD1 covers 8 bases. This CDR3 has 15 residues. With 4 bases clipped from V and 3 bases from J, the junction kept 7 bases outside the gene matches. Germline V gene lookup returns CDR1 MNHEY and CDR2 SVGAGI. The CDR3 DNA follows: TGTGCCAGCAGTTCCGACAGGGGAGGGGACTATGGCTACACCTTC. Amino acid sequence: CASSSDRGGDYGYTF.

The chain links TRBV6-1 to TRBJ1-3; 7 bases match TRBD1. J was trimmed by 8 bases and V by 5 bases; bases with no gene match: 12. This CDR3 contains 15 residues. Germline V CDR1 and CDR2: MNHNS, SASEGT. This CDR3 reads CASSRQGRGRDTIYF. The CDR3, as DNA: TGTGCCAGCAGTAGACAGGGTCGAGGACGGGACACCATATATTTT.

This clone was recorded a few times. The chain joins TRBV4-1 to TRBJ1-5, with 7 bases identical to TRBD1. The V gene end was trimmed by 0 bases and the J gene end by 6 bases; junction bases not matched to a gene: 5. The CDR3 consists of 15 residues. Germline V gene sequence: CDR1 MGHRA, CDR2 YSYEKL. CDR3 DNA: TGCGCCAGCAGCCAAGACCAGGGGGGTGGTCAGCCCCAGCATTTT. Translation gives CASSQDQGGGQPQHF.

J is TRBJ1-1 and V is TRBV18; D is unresolved. This CDR3 spans 14 amino acids. CDR1 is KGHSH and CDR2 is LQKENI in the germline V gene. V was pared by 4 bases and J by 3 bases, with 12 bases between. The CDR3 reads CASSLVDGDTEAFF. CDR3 DNA sequence: TGTGCCAGCTCACTAGTGGACGGCGACACTGAAGCTTTCTTT.

The chain carries TRBV7-2 and TRBJ2-1; D perhaps matches TRBD1 (5 bases). The germline gives CDR1 SGHTA, CDR2 FQGNSA. The CDR3 totals 16 residues. V lost 1 base and J 6 bases, leaving 16 bases between the germline ends. The CDR3 region has the DNA TGTGCCAGCAGCTTAGTGGTGGGCAGGGCTTCCAATGAGCAGTTCTTC. It encodes CASSLVVGRASNEQFF.

This clone has a handful of counts. J is TRBJ2-7 and V is TRBV6-6; the D call may be TRBD1 or TRBD2 (5 bases each). Germline CDR1 MNHNY, CDR2 SVGAGI (reference sequence). The CDR3 runs 16 residues. The V end lost 6 bases, the J end lost 3 bases, and 21 bases lay between the germline ends. CDR3 coding DNA: TGTGCCAGCAGCACCGAATCGCCGGGACGAAGCTACGAGCAGTACTTC. Protein product: CASSTESPGRSYEQYF.

The V and J genes are TRBV28 and TRBJ2-5; 8 positions agree with TRBD1. CDR3 length: 14 residues. In germline, CDR1 is MDHEN, CDR2 SYDVKM. The ends lost 5 bases at V and 5 bases at J; junction bases unmatched: 7. The CDR3 DNA reads as TGTGCCAGCAGTCCCACGACAGGGGAGGAGACCCAGTACTTC. Its translation: CASSPTTGEETQYF.

This chain joins TRBV19 and TRBJ1-1; D unclear. CDR3 length: 13 amino acids. Germline V lookup: CDR1 LNHDA, CDR2 SQIVND (reference sequence). V lost 1 base and J 5 bases, leaving 8 bases between the germline ends. The CDR3 region has the DNA TGTGCCAGTAGTATAGGCCTTGTAACTGAAGCTTTCTTT. This encodes CASSIGLVTEAFF.

V and J are TRBV10-3 and TRBJ1-1, with D perhaps TRBD1 (5 bases). There are 14 residues in the CDR3. V gave up 7 bases and J gave up 4 bases, with 16 bases separating them. CDR1 is ENHRY, CDR2 SYGVKD, per germline. CDR3: CAITEYSQGTEAFF. CDR3 in DNA: TGTGCCATCACAGAGTACAGTCAGGGCACTGAAGCTTTCTTT.

In its sample, this clone was seen a few times. The chain uses TRBV7-8 and TRBJ2-3, with 8 bases that match TRBD2. This CDR3 region has 16 residues. The ends lost 5 bases at V and 4 bases at J; junction bases unmatched: 11. The V gene's germline CDR1 is SGHVS and CDR2 FQNEAQ. The CDR3 DNA sequence: TGTGCCAGCAGCCAAGGCCTTAGCGGGGCGGCAGATACGCAGTATTTT. This sequence encodes CASSQGLSGAADTQYF.

The chain is built from TRBV4-3 and TRBJ2-7, with D possibly called TRBD1 or TRBD2 (5 bases each). Germline assignment: CDR1 LGHNA and CDR2 YSLEER. The CDR3 length is 13 residues. V was pared by 0 bases and J by 6 bases, with 9 bases between. CDR3 in DNA: TGCGCCAGCAGCCAAGATCTGGGGGTCGAGCAGTACTTC. It yields the protein CASSQDLGVEQYF.

This clone is a singleton in its sample. The chain recombines TRBV15 with TRBJ2-3, with 9 bases that match TRBD1. Unmatched junction bases numbered 16, after V lost 3 bases and J lost 9 bases. CDR1 is LNHNV, CDR2 YYDKDF, per germline (reference sequence). The CDR3 is 17 amino acids. The chain's CDR3 is CATSSAISGTGLGTQYF. CDR3 DNA: TGTGCCACCAGCAGTGCGATTTCCGGGACAGGGTTGGGGACGCAGTATTTT. Drawing the rest from reference TRBV15 and TRBJ2-3, the complete variable domain is DAMVIQNPRYQVTQFGKPVTLSCSQTLNHNVMYWYQQKSSQAPKLLFHYYDKDFNNEADTPDNFQSRRPNTSFCFLDIRSPGLGDTAMYLCATSSAISGTGLGTQYFGPGTRLTVL.

V and J are TRBV5-1 and TRBJ2-7; 8 positions agree with TRBD1. In germline, CDR1 is SGHRS, CDR2 YFSETQ. The V and J ends lost 4 bases and 0 bases, in that order; junction bases with no gene match: 6. CDR3 length: 15 amino acids. CDR3 nucleotides: TGCGCCAGCAGCCCGGGACAGGTGAGCTCCTACGAGCAGTACTTC. Its translation is CASSPGQVSSYEQYF.

In DNA, the CDR3 is TGTGCCAGCAGCGCCTTTGGGCGGGGGAGCACAGATACGCAGTATTTT. Translation: CASSAFGRGSTDTQYF. The chain carries TRBV11-1 and TRBJ2-3; 7 positions agree with TRBD2. CDR3 length: 16 amino acids. CDR1 and CDR2 from the germline V gene are SGHAT and FQDESV (reference sequence). The V and J ends lost 5 bases and 0 bases, in that order; junction bases with no gene match: 8. Based on the CDR3 plus reference TRBV11-1 and TRBJ2-3, the full variable domain is EAEVAQSPRYKITEKSQAVAFWCDPISGHATLYWYRQILGQGPELLVQFQDESVVDDSQLPKDRFSAERLKGVDSTLKIQPAELGDSAMYLCASSAFGRGSTDTQYFGPGTRLTVL.

The chain employs TRBV5-1 and TRBJ2-3, with 9 bases fitting TRBD1. Germline V gives CDR1 SGHRS, CDR2 YFSETQ. The CDR3 covers 17 residues. After removal of 3 bases from V and 0 bases from J, the junction contained 8 bases not matched to a gene. CDR3 loop: CASSWRQGVTSTDTQYF. The CDR3, as DNA: TGCGCCAGCAGCTGGAGACAGGGGGTAACTAGCACAGATACGCAGTATTTT. Together with reference TRBV5-1 and TRBJ2-3, the CDR3 gives the full variable domain: KAGVTQTPRYLIKTRGQQVTLSCSPISGHRSVSWYQQTPGQGLQFLFEYFSETQRNKGNFPGRFSGRQFSNSRSEMNVSTLELGDSALYLCASSWRQGVTSTDTQYFGPGTRLTVL.

The J gene is TRBJ1-2, the V gene TRBV15; D unclear. V shed 3 bases and J shed 5 bases, with 7 bases lying between them. This CDR3 has 12 amino acids. Germline CDR1 reads LNHNV; CDR2 reads YYDKDF (reference sequence). The CDR3 coding sequence is TGTGCCACCAGCAGCCTCGGGTATGGCTACACCTTC. Protein: CATSSLGYGYTF.

DNA of the CDR3: TGTGCCAGCAGCTTAGGATGGCTATCTGGAAACACCATATATTTT. Encoded protein: CASSLGWLSGNTIYF. The chain uses TRBV13 and TRBJ1-3; no firm D call. Germline V lookup: CDR1 PRHDT, CDR2 FYEKMQ (reference sequence). The CDR3 runs to 15 residues. The V gene lost 0 bases and the J gene lost 1 base, with 7 bases spanning the gap.

This clone showed up just a few times. The rearrangement joins TRBV2 to TRBJ2-5; D may be TRBD2 (5 bases). In germline, CDR1 is SNHLY, CDR2 FYNNEI. This CDR3 has 16 residues. V lost 6 bases to trimming and J lost 5 bases, with 22 bases between them. DNA for the CDR3: TGTGCCAGCAGGATACCCTTAGGAGGCTCGGGGGAGACCCAGTACTTC. Translating it yields CASRIPLGGSGETQYF.

The table lists this clone with a few counts. The gene calls are TRBV29-1 and TRBJ2-7, with 9 positions matching TRBD1. After removal of 4 bases from V and 6 bases from J, the junction contained 7 bases not matched to a gene. The germline gives CDR1 SQVTM, CDR2 ANQGSEA. This CDR3 is 13 amino acids long. CDR3 protein: CSVVRDRVGEQYF. The DNA of the CDR3 is TGCAGCGTTGTAAGGGACAGGGTAGGCGAGCAGTACTTC.

This clone was detected a few times. The gene calls are TRBV15 and TRBJ1-2, with D tentatively TRBD1 (5 bases). Germline CDR1 and CDR2: LNHNV and YYDKDF (reference sequence). CDR3 length: 13 residues. The V end lost 6 bases, the J end lost 4 bases, and 12 bases lay between the germline ends. The CDR3 reads CATSGDYLYGYTF. The DNA for the CDR3 is TGTGCCACCAGTGGGGACTACCTCTATGGCTACACCTTC.

The gene calls are TRBV29-1 and TRBJ2-3; D might be TRBD2 (6 bases). Germline values: CDR1 SQVTM, CDR2 ANQGSEA. V was shortened by 7 bases and J by 0 bases, with 8 bases between the two germline ends. This CDR3 region has 12 residues. The CDR3 is CSAGTSTDTQYF. CDR3 coding DNA: TGCAGCGCTGGGACTAGCACAGATACGCAGTATTTT.

This clone was counted only a few times. The J gene is TRBJ2-2, the V gene TRBV30, with D possibly TRBD2 on 5 matching bases. The V gene lost 3 bases and the J gene lost 0 bases, with 5 bases spanning the gap. Germline V gene lookup returns CDR1 GTSNPN and CDR2 SVGIG (reference sequence). This CDR3 is built from 13 residues. CDR3 DNA sequence: TGTGCCTGGAGGGGAGCGAACACCGGGGAGCTGTTTTTT. This translates into CAWRGANTGELFF.